The entry that follows covers one T cell receptor (beta chain) sequence. With 7 bases removed from V and 2 bases from J, the gap between germline ends came to 15 bases. Germline assignment: CDR1 SGHVS and CDR2 FQNEAQ. The CDR3 contains 15 residues. As for time point: recipient sample about 28 days before transplant, after cytoreduction. Assay: immunoSEQ multiplex PCR; the TCRdb copy retains only in-frame clones and omits some. The table shows 10,000 or so clones, with around four fifths occurring only once. The data stem from a study of T cell clonotyping in hematopoietic cell transplantation. Across the whole study: Recipient samples before transplant were obtained post-cytoreduction.

The specimen comprised peripheral blood mononuclear cells, sampled before stem cell transplant. The J gene is TRBJ1-5, the V gene TRBV7-8; D is undetermined. The sequence came from a man aged 60-69 years with acute myeloid leukemia. Some clones in this sample may be carry-over from other donors' samples. The CDR3: CASTTGFGGNQPQHF. As DNA, the CDR3 is TGTGCCAGCACCACGGGGTTCGGGGGCAATCAGCCCCAGCATTTT. Full variable domain (outside the CDR3, taken from reference TRBV7-8 and TRBJ1-5): GAGVSQSPRYKVAKRGQDVALRCDPISGHVSLFWYQQALGQGPEFLTYFQNEAQLDKSGLPSDRFFAERPEGSVSTLKIQRTQQEDSAVYLCASTTGFGGNQPQHFGDGTRLSIL.